This T cell receptor (beta chain) was identified in a study of blood T cell repertoires in COVID-19 (dated by TCRdb to about 2020). A note on the overall study: Collaborator samples came from the United States, Italy and Spain and covered acute and convalescent phases of COVID-19. HLA class I and class II types, where available, came from metadata supplied by the sample provider rather than from assay-based typing. The material from the prospective study consisted of cDNA or gDNA derived from T cells, B-cell-depleted T cells, or PBMCs. Deeply sampled blood TCRbeta repertoires from subjects exposed to, actively infected with, or recovered from COVID-19 were included in the dataset. Samples came from the ongoing ImmuneRACE study (first 160 participants) plus 1,254 subjects from 6 global collaborators. The sample metadata nearly always contained a de-identified subject ID, COVID-19 status, age in years and sex. The repertoires were released in a freely available public database meant as a resource for research on the immune response to SARS-CoV-2.

V sheds 0 bases and J sheds 6 bases, leaving 15 bases between their ends. From the cysteine through the phenylalanine, the CDR3 covers 16 amino acids. Only the CDR3 portion is preserved as DNA: 48 bases, with reading frame beginning at the first base. Looking up the germline V gene yields CDR1 MGHRA and CDR2 YSYEKL. TCRbeta CDR3 regions were amplified from genomic DNA by means of the immunoSEQ Assay, a bias-controlled multiplex PCR. Per the authors' processing: The number of nucleated cells in each sample was estimated from the amplification of reference gene primers within the assay. To quantify the absolute abundance of each unique TCRbeta CDR3 rearrangement, sequence reads were collapsed and filtered. For each sample, productive Simpson clonality was calculated by taking the square root of Simpson's diversity index across productive rearrangements. Not all clones reach the TCRdb copy of this immuneACCESS table, which keeps in-frame sequences only. Checked studies attribute under half of the gap to unresolved V genes and leave the rest unexplained. V, J and clone size reflect that table, while D and trimming were determined from the DNA. This sample has just over 150,000 clones in its table, and 90% to 95% of those were observed once. The ten largest clones add up to 3.5% to 5% of the sample.

The collaborating institutions used their own protocols to collect whole blood in K2EDTA tubes. For TCRbeta analysis, collaborator samples were shipped as frozen whole blood, as isolated PBMCs, or as DNA extracted from either sample type. Results and caveats for the whole study, not just this receptor: The quantity of clinical and demographic metadata differed by source and by participant and was supplied without curation.

As concerns this clone: Its antigen is not yet known. Base qualities are not provided; no much larger clone lies one nucleotide away.

Sequenced material: peripheral blood. This chain joins TRBV4-1 to TRBJ1-5; the D gene assignment is ambiguous. This receptor was taken from a woman between 45 and 60 years old with acute or convalescent COVID-19. The CDR3 corresponds to CASSQEGAAGGQPQHF. DNA sequence: TGCGCCAGCAGCCAAGAAGGCGCGGCAGGAGGTCAGCCCCAGCATTTT.